One sample yielded the 23 T cell receptor beta chains listed below, sequenced in a study of OX40 agonist ivuxolimab in advanced cancers. Assay: immunoSEQ multiplex PCR; the TCRdb copy retains only in-frame clones and omits some. The data hold 55,000 to 80,000 clones, with about 92% observed a single time. This specimen consisted of CD4+ or CD8+ T cells sorted from blood, obtained in a trial of the OX40 agonist ivuxolimab. The source of these receptors is an adult with an advanced solid tumor such as melanoma, head and neck, liver or kidney cancer.

The V and J genes are TRBV10-3 and TRBJ2-7; 11 bases are shared with TRBD2. Germline lookup yields CDR1 ENHRY and CDR2 SYGVKD. The CDR3 runs to 17 residues. Trimming cost V 2 bases and J 6 bases; bases outside gene matches: 12. In DNA, the CDR3 is TGTGCCATCAGTGAGCTCACTTTTAGCGGGAGGGCCTCCGAGCAGTACTTC. Translated: CAISELTFSGRASEQYF.

The V gene is TRBV30, the J gene TRBJ1-6; D not certain. Germline lookup yields CDR1 GTSNPN and CDR2 SVGIG (reference sequence). V was cut by 7 bases and J by 7 bases, with 11 bases left in between. The CDR3 totals 12 residues. CDR3 DNA: TGTGCCTTTGACACCGTAAATTCACCCCTCCACTTT. This gives the protein CAFDTVNSPLHF. Together with reference TRBV30 and TRBJ1-6, the CDR3 gives the full variable domain: SQTIHQWPATLVQPVGSPLSLECTVEGTSNPNLYWYRQAAGRGLQLLFYSVGIGQISSEVPQNLSASRPQDRQFILSSKKLLLSDSGFYLCAFDTVNSPLHFGNGTRLTVT.

The CDR3 loop is CASSEMGIRGGHEQFF. Written as DNA, the CDR3 is TGTGCCAGCAGTGAAATGGGGATAAGGGGCGGGCATGAGCAGTTCTTC. The chain combines TRBV6-1 with TRBJ2-1; the D gene could be TRBD1 or TRBD2 (5 bases each). CDR3 length: 16 residues. Germline-derived CDR1 and CDR2 are MNHNS and SASEGT. V lost 2 bases to trimming and J lost 8 bases, with 19 bases between them.

The V and J genes are TRBV11-1 and TRBJ2-1; TRBD2 matches at 7 bases. There are 14 residues in the CDR3. The V segment lost 4 bases and the J segment 8 bases; nucleotides outside the gene matches: 8. CDR1 and CDR2 from the germline V gene are SGHAT and FQDESV (reference sequence). Written as DNA, the CDR3 is TGTGCCAGCAGCTCCCGACTAGCATTGGATGAGCAGTTCTTC. Translated: CASSSRLALDEQFF.

The V gene is TRBV5-1, the J gene TRBJ1-4; D unresolved. Germline CDR1 SGHRS, CDR2 YFSETQ. The CDR3 runs 15 residues. The V end lost 0 bases, the J end lost 0 bases, and 6 bases lay between the germline ends. This CDR3 is CASSLDGSTNEKLFF. The CDR3 nucleotides read TGCGCCAGCAGCTTGGACGGTTCAACTAATGAAAAACTGTTTTTT.

This chain joins TRBV10-3 and TRBJ1-5; TRBD1 might be the D (5 bases). The germline V and J ends were trimmed by 4 bases and 2 bases, with 9 bases remaining between them. The length of the CDR3 is 14 residues. Germline V gene data show CDR1 as ENHRY and CDR2 as SYGVKD. The CDR3 sequence: CAISGTGGNQPQHF. In DNA, the CDR3 is TGTGCCATCAGTGGCACAGGTGGCAATCAGCCCCAGCATTTT.

This rearrangement joins TRBV27 to TRBJ2-1, with 12 bases that match TRBD2. The CDR3 contains 18 residues. The ends lost 6 bases at V and 6 bases at J; junction bases unmatched: 15. CDR1 MNHEY and CDR2 SMNVEV come from the germline V gene (reference sequence). This chain's CDR3 is CASSLRLLAGGPVNEQFF. The CDR3 region has the DNA TGTGCCAGCAGCCTAAGGTTACTAGCGGGGGGCCCGGTCAATGAGCAGTTCTTC.

This clone was observed a few times. J is TRBJ2-7 and V is TRBV27; 11 nucleotides match TRBD1. V shed 3 bases, J shed 0 bases, and the junction held 1 base outside the gene matches. Germline-derived CDR1 and CDR2 are MNHEY and SMNVEV (reference sequence). The CDR3 totals 15 residues. CDR3 coding DNA: TGTGCCAGCAGTTTGGGACAGGGGGACTCCTACGAGCAGTACTTC. Amino acids: CASSLGQGDSYEQYF.

This clone has just one count. The chain joins TRBV5-1 to TRBJ1-2, with D uncertain. Between the trimmed V and J ends, which lost 0 bases and 8 bases, there was a span of 11 bases. Looked up from germline, CDR1 is SGHRS and CDR2 is YFSETQ. The CDR3 contains 13 residues. CDR3 sequence (DNA): TGCGCCAGCAGCTTGGGGCAAAAAGGCGGCTACACCTTC. Amino acid sequence: CASSLGQKGGYTF. Supplemented by reference TRBV5-1 and TRBJ1-2, the full variable domain reads KAGVTQTPRYLIKTRGQQVTLSCSPISGHRSVSWYQQTPGQGLQFLFEYFSETQRNKGNFPGRFSGRQFSNSRSEMNVSTLELGDSALYLCASSLGQKGGYTFGSGTRLTVV.

The V gene is TRBV28, the J gene TRBJ1-2; the match to TRBD1 covers 7 bases. The CDR3 length is 16 residues. CDR1 is MDHEN, CDR2 SYDVKM, per germline. Trimming at V came to 3 bases and at J to 3 bases, leaving 10 bases not matched to a gene. The DNA for the CDR3 is TGTGCCAGCAGTTTGGTCGGGACAGCCCTATACTATGGCTACACCTTC. Translating gives CASSLVGTALYYGYTF.

The rearrangement joins TRBV5-5 to TRBJ1-5, with D maybe TRBD1 (5 bases). From germline, CDR1 is SGHKS and CDR2 YYEKEE (reference sequence). The CDR3 has 17 residues. Trimming removed 3 bases from V and 0 bases from J, with 16 bases in between. The CDR3 loop is CASSWVAWDASNQPQHF. The CDR3 DNA is TGTGCCAGCAGCTGGGTTGCCTGGGACGCTAGCAATCAGCCCCAGCATTTT.

This CDR3 is CASRTAGTGVREQYF. CDR3 bases: TGTGCCAGCAGAACAGCTGGGACAGGGGTTCGCGAGCAGTACTTC. The gene calls are TRBV7-3 and TRBJ2-7, with 10 bases fitting TRBD1. CDR1 is SGHTA, CDR2 FQGTGA, per germline. The junction had 11 bases not matched to a gene; V was cut back by 6 bases and J by 6 bases. The CDR3 is 15 amino acids.

This sequence joins TRBV2 and TRBJ2-5; no clear D. V lost 2 bases to trimming and J lost 1 base, with 5 bases between them. This CDR3 has 13 amino acids. Germline V gives CDR1 SNHLY, CDR2 FYNNEI. In DNA form, the CDR3 reads TGTGCCAGCAGTGAAATTTTCCAAGAGACCCAGTACTTC. The encoded protein is CASSEIFQETQYF. Filled out from reference TRBV2 and TRBJ2-5, the complete variable domain reads EPEVTQTPSHQVTQMGQEVILRCVPISNHLYFYWYRQILGQKVEFLVSFYNNEISEKSEIFDDQFSVERPDGSNFTLKIRSTKLEDSAMYFCASSEIFQETQYFGPGTRLLVL.

The J gene is TRBJ1-1, the V gene TRBV4-2, with D perhaps TRBD1 (6 bases). Trimming pared 2 bases from V and 1 base from J, leaving 8 bases between. Germline CDR1 reads LGHNA; CDR2 reads YNFKEQ. The CDR3 consists of 14 residues. The DNA for the CDR3 is TGTGCCAGCAGCCAAAGACAGGAGAACACTGAAGCTTTCTTT. It translates to CASSQRQENTEAFF.

The chain links TRBV19 to TRBJ1-2; 7 bases line up with TRBD1. From germline, CDR1 is LNHDA and CDR2 SQIVND (reference sequence). The CDR3 has 13 residues. V trimming: 6 bases; J trimming: 5 bases; junction bases outside the gene matches: 6. CDR3: CASRDGTAYGYTF. The CDR3, as DNA: TGTGCCAGTAGGGACGGGACAGCGTATGGCTACACCTTC. Full variable domain (missing parts from reference TRBV19 and TRBJ1-2): DGGITQSPKYLFRKEGQNVTLSCEQNLNHDAMYWYRQDPGQGLRLIYYSQIVNDFQKGDIAEGYSVSREKKESFPLTVTSAQKNPTAFYLCASRDGTAYGYTFGSGTRLTVV.

The gene calls are TRBV2 and TRBJ1-2; D is unclear. The ends were cut back, 6 bases at V and 0 bases at J, with 11 bases in the middle. The germline CDR1 and CDR2 sequences are SNHLY and FYNNEI. The CDR3 extends over 14 amino acids. This chain's CDR3 is CASRREGTNYGYTF. DNA for the CDR3: TGTGCCAGCAGGAGAGAGGGTACTAACTATGGCTACACCTTC.

The chain is built from TRBV7-3 and TRBJ2-7; 10 bases align to TRBD2. CDR3 size: 15 residues. The junction had 6 bases not matched to a gene; V was cut back by 7 bases and J by 0 bases. Germline CDR1 is SGHTA and CDR2 is FQGTGA. The CDR3 loop reads CASTPGLADSYEQYF. In DNA form, the CDR3 reads TGTGCCAGCACCCCTGGACTAGCGGACTCCTACGAGCAGTACTTC.

The chain recombines TRBV30 with TRBJ2-1; no reliable D call. V lost 2 bases and J 2 bases, leaving 1 base between the germline ends. Germline-derived CDR1 and CDR2 are GTSNPN and SVGIG (reference sequence). The CDR3 sequence is 11 residues long. This CDR3 is CAWSPYNEQFF. The CDR3 bases are TGTGCCTGGAGTCCCTACAATGAGCAGTTCTTC.

The genes are TRBV30 and TRBJ1-2; D might be TRBD1 (6 bases). This CDR3 is built from 15 residues. Trimming left V 2 bases short and J 7 bases short, with 20 bases between. Germline CDR1 reads GTSNPN; CDR2 reads SVGIG (reference sequence). DNA of the CDR3: TGTGCCTGGAGTCGAATGCAGGGGTGGAGCGGTGGCTACACCTTC. It specifies CAWSRMQGWSGGYTF.

Written as DNA, the CDR3 is TGTGCCAGCAGCTTAAGCAGGGAAAATGAGCAGTTCTTC. It codes for CASSLSRENEQFF. This chain uses TRBV7-3 with TRBJ2-1; TRBD1 might be the D (5 bases). Germline V gene sequence: CDR1 SGHTA, CDR2 FQGTGA. The V gene lost 1 base and the J gene lost 7 bases, with 8 bases spanning the gap. CDR3 length: 13 residues. Full variable domain (missing parts from reference TRBV7-3 and TRBJ2-1): GAGVSQTPSNKVTEKGKYVELRCDPISGHTALYWYRQSLGQGPEFLIYFQGTGAADDSGLPNDRFFAVRPEGSVSTLKIQRTERGDSAVYLCASSLSRENEQFFGPGTRLTVL.

The CDR3 region is CASSVGQGLNEQFF. The CDR3 DNA follows: TGTGCCAGCTCAGTAGGACAGGGGTTAAATGAGCAGTTCTTC. The chain is built from TRBV18 and TRBJ2-1, with TRBD1 identical over 9 bases. This CDR3 region has 14 residues. Germline V gene lookup returns CDR1 KGHSH and CDR2 LQKENI. V dropped 5 bases and J dropped 7; count of bases not matched to a gene: 6.

The V and J genes are TRBV18 and TRBJ2-5; TRBD2 might be the D (5 bases). CDR3 length: 13 amino acids. Trimming removed 2 bases at V and 6 bases at J, with 10 bases between. Germline-derived CDR1 and CDR2 are KGHSH and LQKENI. The CDR3 DNA is TGTGCCAGCTCACCAGGGAGTTTGCAGACCCAGTACTTC. Encoded protein: CASSPGSLQTQYF.

The rearrangement joins TRBV7-3 to TRBJ2-1, with 8 bases identical to TRBD2. CDR3 length: 15 amino acids. The V and J ends lost 4 bases and 9 bases, in that order; junction bases with no gene match: 11. Per germline, CDR1 SGHTA and CDR2 FQGTGA. The CDR3 coding sequence is TGTGCCAGCAGCTCCAGGACTAGCCAAGGAGCTGAGCAGTTCTTC. The encoded protein is CASSSRTSQGAEQFF.